This entry lists 27 T cell receptor beta chains sequenced from one sample in a study of Ad26.COV2.S vaccination and SARS-CoV-2 variants. Sequencing was performed with immunoSEQ multiplex PCR; in TCRdb, only in-frame clones are kept and a portion is missing. Of under 550,000 clones in the sample, over 75% were seen once. The treatment is: some 19 received Ad26.COV2.S at low or high dose, single or two shots; a few received placebo; per-sample allocation not given. Samples came from day 63 after the first vaccine or placebo injection. Sequences were derived from peripheral blood, sampled in a trial of Ad26.COV2.S vaccine versus placebo. The receptors shown here come from a person aged 18-65 years who received the Ad26.COV2.S COVID-19 vaccine or a placebo.

The V and J genes are TRBV2 and TRBJ2-4; the D call may be TRBD1 or TRBD2 (5 bases each). The CDR3 contains 15 residues. The V and J ends lost 8 bases and 0 bases respectively, with 14 bases between them. Germline V lookup: CDR1 SNHLY, CDR2 FYNNEI. The CDR3 region is CASRPLGEAKNIQYF. The CDR3 DNA sequence: TGTGCCAGCCGTCCTTTGGGGGAAGCCAAAAACATTCAGTACTTC.

The V and J genes are TRBV10-1 and TRBJ2-1; TRBD2 aligns across 9 bases. This CDR3 has 15 amino acids. CDR1 and CDR2 (germline): WNHNN, SYGVQD (reference sequence). V gave up 8 bases and J gave up 7 bases; unmatched junction bases: 12. For the CDR3, the DNA is TGCGCCAGCTCTAATAAGGGTAGCGGGAGTAATGAGCAGTTCTTC. This translates into CASSNKGSGSNEQFF.

This chain links TRBV19 with TRBJ2-1; 7 nucleotides agree with TRBD2. The CDR3 consists of 18 residues. The germline V gene encodes CDR1 LNHDA and CDR2 SQIVND (reference sequence). J lost 2 bases, V lost 3 bases, and 13 bases had no gene match. This chain's CDR3 is CASSMRTSSSTTYNEQFF. The CDR3 coding sequence is TGTGCCAGTAGTATGAGGACTAGTTCATCGACTACCTACAATGAGCAGTTCTTC.

This chain links TRBV12-3 or TRBV12-4 with TRBJ2-7, with TRBD2 as a possible D gene (6 bases). The V end was cut by 6 bases, the J end by 4 bases, with 10 bases between. The CDR3 spans 12 residues. CDR3 nucleotide sequence: TGTGCCAGCAGCAAGGAGGGGTACGAGCAGTACTTC. Its translation: CASSKEGYEQYF.

CDR3 region: CASSPMGGTGELFF. Written as DNA, the CDR3 is TGTGCCAGCAGCCCAATGGGGGGCACCGGGGAGCTGTTTTTT. The chain combines TRBV11-3 with TRBJ2-2; perhaps TRBD2 as D (6 bases). Germline lookup yields CDR1 SGHNT and CDR2 YENEEA. The CDR3 totals 14 residues. The V end lost 5 bases, the J end lost 4 bases, and 11 bases lay between the germline ends.

The rearrangement uses TRBV11-2 and TRBJ2-2, with 9 bases aligning to TRBD1. The germline CDR1 and CDR2 sequences are SGHAT and FQNNGV. The junction had 14 bases not matched to a gene; V was cut back by 6 bases and J by 0 bases. CDR3 size: 19 residues. The CDR3: CASSLLPGQGWSNTGELFF. The CDR3 nucleotides read TGTGCCAGCAGTTTACTCCCGGGACAGGGATGGTCGAACACCGGGGAGCTGTTTTTT.

The rearrangement joins TRBV5-1 to TRBJ2-3; 7 nucleotides match TRBD1. The CDR3 length is 14 residues. Germline values: CDR1 SGHRS, CDR2 YFSETQ. V gave up 4 bases and J gave up 0 bases; unmatched junction bases: 2. CDR3 coding DNA: TGCGCCAGCAGCACGGACAGGAGCACAGATACGCAGTATTTT. This sequence encodes CASSTDRSTDTQYF.

The chain couples TRBV11-2 to TRBJ2-6; D gene ambiguous. V was pared by 0 bases and J by 0 bases, with 12 bases between. This CDR3 is built from 18 residues. Per germline, CDR1 SGHAT and CDR2 FQNNGV. CDR3 DNA: TGTGCCAGCAGCTTAGAGGCTCCTACGGGCTCTGGGGCCAACGTCCTGACTTTC. Amino acid sequence: CASSLEAPTGSGANVLTF.

V gene TRBV13 combines with J gene TRBJ2-7, with D uncertain. Germline V gene sequence: CDR1 PRHDT, CDR2 FYEKMQ (reference sequence). The CDR3 loop spans 11 amino acids. V was pared by 3 bases and J by 4 bases, with 4 bases between. The CDR3 DNA sequence: TGTGCCAGCAGCTTTTCATACGAGCAGTACTTC. Translated: CASSFSYEQYF.

The J gene is TRBJ2-1, the V gene TRBV4-1; 11 bases align to TRBD2. The V and J ends lost 5 bases and 6 bases, in that order; junction bases with no gene match: 9. Germline V lookup: CDR1 MGHRA, CDR2 YSYEKL. The CDR3 length is 16 residues. CDR3 coding DNA: TGCGCCAGCAGCTCACCCGGGACTAGCGGTCCCAATGAGCAGTTCTTC. Translation: CASSSPGTSGPNEQFF.

The CDR3 sequence: CASSLGGNTIYF. The CDR3 region has the DNA TGTGCCAGCAGCTTAGGAGGAAACACCATATATTTT. The chain carries TRBV7-6 and TRBJ1-3, with D hard to call. Between the trimmed V and J ends, which lost 1 base and 4 bases, there was a span of 2 bases. The CDR3 covers 12 residues. Germline CDR1 and CDR2: SGHVS and FNYEAQ.

The gene calls are TRBV7-9 and TRBJ2-2; possibly TRBD1 or TRBD2 for D (5 bases each). The CDR3 runs to 15 residues. V was trimmed by 2 bases and J by 4 bases, leaving 11 bases between them. Germline V lookup: CDR1 SEHNR, CDR2 FQNEAQ (reference sequence). CDR3 bases: TGTGCCAGCAGCTTAAACGGGACGGTCACCGGGGAGCTGTTTTTT. It specifies CASSLNGTVTGELFF. The whole variable domain, remainder taken from reference TRBV7-9 and TRBJ2-2, is DTGVSQNPRHKITKRGQNVTFRCDPISEHNRLYWYRQTLGQGPEFLTYFQNEAQLEKSRLLSDRFSAERPKGSFSTLEIQRTEQGDSAMYLCASSLNGTVTGELFFGEGSRLTVL.

The chain employs TRBV7-2 and TRBJ2-3; 10 positions match TRBD2. The CDR3 consists of 18 residues. Per germline, CDR1 SGHTA and CDR2 FQGNSA. V trimming: 5 bases; J trimming: 1 base; junction bases outside the gene matches: 12. CDR3 nucleotide sequence: TGTGCCAGCAGCCTCCTATTTGTCGGGACTAGCGGCACAGATACGCAGTATTTT. It codes for CASSLLFVGTSGTDTQYF.

This chain joins TRBV19 and TRBJ2-1; 14 bases align to TRBD2. The CDR3 runs to 18 residues. Trimming cost V 6 bases and J 0 bases; bases outside gene matches: 7. Germline V gene sequence: CDR1 LNHDA, CDR2 SQIVND (reference sequence). CDR3 nucleotide sequence: TGTGCCAGTAGCCGGACTAGCGGGAGGCAAAGCTCCTACAATGAGCAGTTCTTC. Amino acid sequence: CASSRTSGRQSSYNEQFF.

The V and J genes are TRBV7-6 and TRBJ2-7; 13 nucleotides align to TRBD2. Trimming cost V 5 bases and J 2 bases; bases outside gene matches: 3. This CDR3 has 15 residues. Germline V lookup: CDR1 SGHVS, CDR2 FNYEAQ. In nucleotides, the CDR3 is TGTGCCAGCAGCATGGGACTAGCGGGAACCTACGAGCAGTACTTC. Its translation: CASSMGLAGTYEQYF.

The chain employs TRBV6-5 and TRBJ1-5; the D is unclear. In germline, CDR1 is MNHEY, CDR2 SVGAGI. CDR3 length: 12 amino acids. V was pared by 5 bases and J by 7 bases, with 9 bases between. The CDR3 bases are TGTGCCAGCAGTACTCCGGGACAGCCCCAGCATTTT. Translated: CASSTPGQPQHF.

This clone was found once. The rearrangement joins TRBV25-1 to TRBJ2-5; D not resolved. With 1 base removed from V and 0 bases from J, the gap between germline ends came to 3 bases. Per germline, CDR1 MGHDK and CDR2 SYGVNS. The CDR3 extends over 13 amino acids. The CDR3 sequence is CASSESNQETQYF. In DNA, the CDR3 is TGTGCCAGCAGTGAATCAAACCAAGAGACCCAGTACTTC.

The V call is TRBV27, the J call TRBJ2-3; D may be TRBD1 (6 bases). The CDR3 consists of 17 residues. V lost 2 bases, J lost 0 bases, and 15 bases lay in between. Germline CDR1 and CDR2: MNHEY and SMNVEV (reference sequence). The CDR3 DNA sequence: TGTGCCAGCAGTTTACGATTAGGCAGGGGAAGCACAGATACGCAGTATTTT. Translated, it gives CASSLRLGRGSTDTQYF.

This clone appeared a single time. V is TRBV28 and J is TRBJ2-6; TRBD2 matches 7 bases. In germline, CDR1 is MDHEN, CDR2 SYDVKM. The ends lost 11 bases at V and 2 bases at J; junction bases unmatched: 6. This CDR3 is built from 14 residues. DNA for the CDR3: TGTGCCTCCGGGGGGTCCACTGGGGCCAACGTCCTGACTTTC. As protein: CASGGSTGANVLTF.

The chain has TRBV7-3 and TRBJ2-5; the D gene is possibly TRBD2 (6 bases). The length of the CDR3 is 14 residues. Germline CDR1 SGHTA, CDR2 FQGTGA. V was trimmed by 5 bases and J by 1 base, leaving 11 bases between them. CDR3 bases: TGTGCCAGCAGCAAATACGGGAGCCAAGAGACCCAGTACTTC. Translation: CASSKYGSQETQYF.

This sequence joins TRBV9 and TRBJ1-1, with D hard to call. CDR1 and CDR2 (germline): SGDLS, YYNGEE. Trimming pared 0 bases from V and 3 bases from J, leaving 12 bases between. The CDR3 totals 15 residues. CDR3 nucleotides: TGTGCCAGCAGCGTAGGGGCAGCAACTGACACTGAAGCTTTCTTT. Protein sequence: CASSVGAATDTEAFF.

J is TRBJ2-7 and V is TRBV27, with TRBD2 matching over 9 bases. CDR3 length: 15 amino acids. From germline, CDR1 is MNHEY and CDR2 SMNVEV (reference sequence). Unmatched junction bases numbered 4, after V lost 4 bases and J lost 0 bases. The CDR3 region has the DNA TGTGCCAGCAGTTCCGGACTAGCGAGCTCCTACGAGCAGTACTTC. Translated: CASSSGLASSYEQYF.

The V call is TRBV6-5, the J call TRBJ2-3; 7 bases agree with TRBD1. V shed 7 bases, J shed 2 bases, and the junction held 6 bases outside the gene matches. The CDR3 loop spans 14 amino acids. CDR1 and CDR2 from the germline V gene are MNHEY and SVGAGI. The CDR3 sequence: CASTWDRDTDTQYF. The CDR3 DNA sequence: TGTGCCAGCACTTGGGACAGAGACACAGATACGCAGTATTTT.

V gene TRBV19 combines with J gene TRBJ2-6; TRBD2 agrees at 9 bases. The germline CDR1 and CDR2 sequences are LNHDA and SQIVND (reference sequence). The CDR3 is made up of 16 amino acids. The J segment lost 2 bases and the V segment lost 7 bases, leaving 6 bases of the junction unmatched. Here the CDR3 reads CASNLAGRPGANVLTF. The CDR3 coding sequence is TGTGCCAGTAACCTAGCGGGGCGCCCTGGGGCCAACGTCCTGACTTTC.

This rearrangement joins TRBV29-1 to TRBJ2-7, with D tentatively TRBD1 or TRBD2 (5 bases each). Trimming stripped 6 bases from V and 2 bases from J, with 14 bases between. The CDR3 has 13 residues. The germline V gene has CDR1 SQVTM and CDR2 ANQGSEA. The CDR3 coding sequence is TGCAGCGTGCCCCGGGACGGTACCTACGAGCAGTACTTC. This codes for CSVPRDGTYEQYF.

The chain links TRBV7-2 to TRBJ2-7; 10 bases fit TRBD2. The CDR3 has 17 residues. Per the germline V gene, CDR1 is SGHTA and CDR2 is FQGNSA. Unmatched junction bases numbered 13, after V lost 5 bases and J lost 3 bases. In nucleotides, the CDR3 is TGTGCCAGCAGCCCCGAGAGGGCTAGCGGGAGTGGCTACGAGCAGTACTTC. It yields the protein CASSPERASGSGYEQYF.

V usage is TRBV7-9 and J usage is TRBJ2-5; the D gene is possibly TRBD2 (6 bases). The germline V and J ends were trimmed by 7 bases and 2 bases, with 20 bases remaining between them. The germline V gene has CDR1 SEHNR and CDR2 FQNEAQ (reference sequence). CDR3 length: 16 amino acids. In DNA form, the CDR3 reads TGTGCCAGCAACACGTACCACTGGGACTCGCAAGAGACCCAGTACTTC. Protein: CASNTYHWDSQETQYF.